This T cell receptor beta chain was sequenced during a study of PD-1 blockade in classical Hodgkin lymphoma. This CDR3 region has 15 residues. The ends lost 1 base at V and 10 bases at J; junction bases unmatched: 5. CDR1 is KGHSH, CDR2 LQKENI, per germline. Clones were read by immunoSEQ multiplex PCR, and TCRdb kept only the in-frame ones, dropping some. The sample has roughly 10,000 clones; about nine tenths are singletons. A note on this clone: Antigen unknown.

Study observations and caveats: Relapsed/refractory patients reportedly had the lowest baseline TCR diversity, below newly diagnosed patients, who were below healthy donors.

Time point denoted: newly diagnosed, previously untreated cHL patient sample. After thawing, PBMCs were subjected to magnetic negative selection to isolate CD8+ T cells. Comparator PBMCs were from newly diagnosed, untreated classical Hodgkin lymphoma. The chain carries TRBV18 and TRBJ2-1, with 12 bases lining up with TRBD1. The sequence came from a human donor with classical Hodgkin lymphoma. Sequencing was carried out using CD8+ T cells from blood. This CDR3 reads CASSPRDRGQGEQFF. The DNA of the CDR3 is TGTGCCAGCTCACCACGGGACAGGGGGCAGGGCGAGCAGTTCTTC. The whole variable domain, remainder taken from reference TRBV18 and TRBJ2-1, is NAGVMQNPRHLVRRRGQEARLRCSPMKGHSHVYWYRQLPEEGLKFMVYLQKENIIDESGMPKERFSAEFPKEGPSILRIQQVVRGDSAAYFCASSPRDRGQGEQFFGPGTRLTVL.